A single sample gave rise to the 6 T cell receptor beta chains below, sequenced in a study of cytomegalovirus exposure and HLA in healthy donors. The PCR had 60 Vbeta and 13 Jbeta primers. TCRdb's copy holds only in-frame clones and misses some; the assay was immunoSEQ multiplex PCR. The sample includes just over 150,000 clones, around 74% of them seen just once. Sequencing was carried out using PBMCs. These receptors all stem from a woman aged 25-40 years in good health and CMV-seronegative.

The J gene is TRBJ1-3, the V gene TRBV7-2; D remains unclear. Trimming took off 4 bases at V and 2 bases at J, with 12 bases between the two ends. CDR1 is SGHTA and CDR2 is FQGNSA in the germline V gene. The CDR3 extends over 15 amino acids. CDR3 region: CASSSGMSPGNTIYF. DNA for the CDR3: TGTGCCAGCAGCTCGGGGATGTCGCCTGGAAACACCATATATTTT.

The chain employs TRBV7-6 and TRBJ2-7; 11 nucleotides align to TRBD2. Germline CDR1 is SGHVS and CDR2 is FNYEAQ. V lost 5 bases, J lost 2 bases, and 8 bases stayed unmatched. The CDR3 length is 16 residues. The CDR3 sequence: CASSANRLAGTYEQYF. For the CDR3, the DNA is TGTGCCAGCAGCGCAAACCGACTAGCGGGGACCTACGAGCAGTACTTC.

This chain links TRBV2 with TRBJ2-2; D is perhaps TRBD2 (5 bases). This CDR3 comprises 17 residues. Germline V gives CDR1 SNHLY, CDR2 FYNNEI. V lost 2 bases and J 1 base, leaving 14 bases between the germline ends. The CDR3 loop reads CASSELRRYQNTGELFF. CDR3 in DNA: TGTGCCAGCAGTGAACTCAGGAGGTATCAGAACACCGGGGAGCTGTTTTTT.

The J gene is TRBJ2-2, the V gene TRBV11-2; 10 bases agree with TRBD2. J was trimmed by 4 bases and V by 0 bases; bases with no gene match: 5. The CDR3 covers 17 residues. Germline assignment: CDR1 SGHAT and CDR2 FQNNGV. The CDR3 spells CASSLELAGGRTGELFF. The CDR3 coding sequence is TGTGCCAGCAGCTTAGAGTTAGCGGGGGGCCGCACCGGGGAGCTGTTTTTT. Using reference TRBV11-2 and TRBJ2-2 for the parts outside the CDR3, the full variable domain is EAGVAQSPRYKIIEKRQSVAFWCNPISGHATLYWYQQILGQGPKLLIQFQNNGVVDDSQLPKDRFSAERLKGVDSTLKIQPAKLEDSAVYLCASSLELAGGRTGELFFGEGSRLTVL.

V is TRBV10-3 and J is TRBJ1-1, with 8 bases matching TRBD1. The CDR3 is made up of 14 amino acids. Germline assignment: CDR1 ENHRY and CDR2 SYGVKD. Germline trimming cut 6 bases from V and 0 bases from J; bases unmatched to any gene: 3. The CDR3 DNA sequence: TGTGCCATCAGCAGGACAGGGTTGAACACTGAAGCTTTCTTT. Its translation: CAISRTGLNTEAFF.

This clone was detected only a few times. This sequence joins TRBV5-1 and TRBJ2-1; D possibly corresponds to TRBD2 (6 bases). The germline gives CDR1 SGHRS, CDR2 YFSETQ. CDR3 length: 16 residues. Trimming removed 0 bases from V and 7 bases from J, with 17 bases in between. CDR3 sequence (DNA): TGCGCCAGCAGCTTGGCCGGCGGGGAGCTGGGGAATGAGCAGTTCTTC. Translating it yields CASSLAGGELGNEQFF.